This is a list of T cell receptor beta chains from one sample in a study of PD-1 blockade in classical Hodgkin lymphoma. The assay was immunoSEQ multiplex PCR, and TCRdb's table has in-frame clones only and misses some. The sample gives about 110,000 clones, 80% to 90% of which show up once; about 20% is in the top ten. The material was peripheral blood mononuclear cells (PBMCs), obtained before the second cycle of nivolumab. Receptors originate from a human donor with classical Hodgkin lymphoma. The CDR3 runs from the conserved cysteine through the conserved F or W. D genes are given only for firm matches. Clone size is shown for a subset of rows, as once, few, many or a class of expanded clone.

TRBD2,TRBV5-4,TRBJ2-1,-,TGTGCCAGCAGCTTGACTAGCGCCAAGTACAATGAGCAGTTCTTC,CASSLTSAKYNEQFF
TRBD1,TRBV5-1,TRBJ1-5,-,TGCGCCAGCAGCACCGGGACAGGGGCCCAGCCCCAGCATTTT,CASSTGTGAQPQHF
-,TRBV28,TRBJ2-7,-,TGTGCCAGCAGCCAGGGCTACGAGCAGTACTTC,CASSQGYEQYF
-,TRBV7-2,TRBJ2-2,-,TGTGCCAGCAGCTTAGATAGACCGAACACCGGGGAGCTGTTTTTT,CASSLDRPNTGELFF
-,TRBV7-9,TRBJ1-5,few,TGTGCCAGCAGCTTAGATATGACAGGCGATCAGCCCCAGCATTTT,CASSLDMTGDQPQHF
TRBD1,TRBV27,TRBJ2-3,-,TGTGCCAGCAGTCCAGCCCCAGGGGGTGACACAGATACGCAGTATTTT,CASSPAPGGDTDTQYF
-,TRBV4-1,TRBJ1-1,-,TGCGCCAGCAGCCAAGAATCAGGGAGCACTGAAGCTTTCTTT,CASSQESGSTEAFF
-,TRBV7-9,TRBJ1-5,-,TGTGCCAGCAGCCCTGGGGCCATCAGCAATCAGCCCCAGCATTTT,CASSPGAISNQPQHF
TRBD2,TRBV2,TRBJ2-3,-,TGTGCCAGCAGTGAATGGCTAGCGGGAGGGCCGAGGGCAGATACGCAGTATTTT,CASSEWLAGGPRADTQYF
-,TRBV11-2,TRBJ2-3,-,TGTGCCAGCAGTGGTACGGGGGGCACAGATACGCAGTATTTT,CASSGTGGTDTQYF
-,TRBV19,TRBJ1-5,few,TGTGCCAGTAGTATAGGAGACAGCCGGGGTCAGCCCCAGCATTTT,CASSIGDSRGQPQHF
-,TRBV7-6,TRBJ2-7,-,TGTGCCAGCAGCTTAGGGAGGGGTCCCAGCTACGAGCAGTACTTC,CASSLGRGPSYEQYF
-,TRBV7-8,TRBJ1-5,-,TGTGCCAGCAGCTCCACTTTCAATCAGCCCCAGCATTTT,CASSSTFNQPQHF
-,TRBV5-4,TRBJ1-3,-,TGTGCCAGCAGCTTGGGACAGCCTGGAAACACCATATATTTT,CASSLGQPGNTIYF